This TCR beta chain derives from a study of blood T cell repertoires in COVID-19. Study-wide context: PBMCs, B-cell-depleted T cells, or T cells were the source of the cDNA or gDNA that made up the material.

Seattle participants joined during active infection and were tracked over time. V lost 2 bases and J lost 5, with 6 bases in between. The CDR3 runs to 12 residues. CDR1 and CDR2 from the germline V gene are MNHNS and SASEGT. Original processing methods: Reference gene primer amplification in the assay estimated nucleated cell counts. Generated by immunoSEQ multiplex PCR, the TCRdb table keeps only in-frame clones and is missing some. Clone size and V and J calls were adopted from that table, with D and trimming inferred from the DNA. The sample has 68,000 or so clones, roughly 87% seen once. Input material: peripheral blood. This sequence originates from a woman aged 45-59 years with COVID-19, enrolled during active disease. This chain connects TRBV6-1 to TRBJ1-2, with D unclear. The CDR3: CASSERGYGYTF. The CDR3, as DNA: TGTGCCAGCAGTGAAAGAGGGTATGGCTACACCTTC.